A selection of T cell receptor beta chains follows, all from one sample in a study of blood T cell repertoires in COVID-19. Data came from immunoSEQ multiplex PCR; TCRdb stores just in-frame clones and leaves some out. The sample lists under 300,000 clones, 83% occurring once. Sequences were obtained from peripheral blood. These receptors all stem from a human donor in a cohort sampled during active COVID-19. The CDR3 runs from the conserved cysteine through the conserved F or W. The D gene is left open where the match is weak. Clone size is not always given. Where it is, it says once, few, many or a class for expanded clones.

TRBJ1-4 | TRBD1 | TRBV28 | . | CASRGTGGFEKLFF | TGTGCCAGCAGGGGGACAGGGGGTTTCGAAAAACTGTTTTTT
TRBJ2-3 | TRBD2 | TRBV5-6 | few | CASSSGTSSRDTQYF | TGTGCCAGCAGCAGTGGGACTAGCAGTCGAGATACGCAGTATTTT
TRBJ1-1 | . | TRBV7-9 | . | CASSLDGWNTEAFF | TGTGCCAGCAGCTTAGACGGTTGGAACACTGAAGCTTTCTTT
TRBJ1-4 | TRBD1 | TRBV5-6 | . | CASSSGQGFNQKLFF | TGTGCCAGCAGTTCTGGACAGGGATTTAATCAAAAACTGTTTTTT
TRBJ1-5 | TRBD1 | TRBV7-2 | few | CASSLGGTGANQPQHF | TGTGCCAGCAGCTTAGGGGGGACAGGGGCGAATCAGCCCCAGCATTTT
TRBJ2-6 | . | TRBV19 | . | CASMGSGTGANVLTF | TGTGCCAGTATGGGCTCGGGAACTGGGGCCAACGTCCTGACTTTC
TRBJ2-5 | TRBD2 | TRBV7-2 | . | CASSSLTSGRAQGETQYF | TGTGCCAGCAGCTCCCTAACTAGCGGGAGGGCGCAGGGGGAGACCCAGTACTTC
TRBJ2-3 | . | TRBV7-2 | . | CASRSDTDTQYF | TGTGCCAGCAGGTCAGATACAGATACGCAGTATTTT
TRBJ2-1 | . | TRBV4-1 | . | CASSQEGLGPYSYNEQFF | TGCGCCAGCAGCCAAGAGGGGCTGGGGCCTTACTCCTACAATGAGCAGTTCTTC
TRBJ1-5 | . | TRBV7-2 | few | CASSLYSNSNQPQHF | TGTGCCAGCAGCTTATACAGCAATAGCAATCAGCCCCAGCATTTT
TRBJ1-4 | . | TRBV5-4 | . | CASSQNQGMEKLFF | TGTGCCAGCAGCCAGAACCAGGGGATGGAAAAACTGTTTTTT
TRBJ2-1 | TRBD1 | TRBV10-1 | . | CASSDVTGATSAEQFF | TGCGCCAGCAGTGACGTGACAGGGGCGACTTCAGCTGAGCAGTTCTTC
TRBJ2-1 | TRBD2 | TRBV5-6 | . | CASSLLAGGPWDEQFF | TGTGCCAGCAGCCTACTAGCGGGAGGGCCCTGGGATGAGCAGTTCTTC
TRBJ2-5 | . | TRBV5-4 | . | CASSLGQVQETQYF | TGTGCCAGCAGCTTGGGGCAGGTCCAAGAGACCCAGTACTTC
TRBJ1-2 | . | TRBV30 | . | CAWSKEIYYGYTF | TGTGCCTGGAGTAAGGAGATATACTATGGCTACACCTTC
TRBJ1-1 | . | TRBV5-1 | once | CASSLASGTEAFF | TGCGCCAGCAGCTTGGCCTCGGGTACTGAAGCTTTCTTT
TRBJ1-4 | . | TRBV2 | . | CASRSNEKLFF | TGTGCCAGCAGATCAAATGAAAAACTGTTTTTT
TRBJ2-7 | TRBD2 | TRBV7-2 | . | CASSQTRLAAVPYEQYF | TGTGCCAGCAGCCAGACAAGGCTAGCGGCGGTCCCCTACGAGCAGTACTTC
TRBJ2-7 | TRBD2 | TRBV5-4 | . | CASSLERGLYEQYF | TGTGCCAGCAGCTTGGAGCGGGGCCTATACGAGCAGTACTTC
TRBJ2-5 | TRBD1 | TRBV18 | . | CASSPGTGGLRETQYF | TGTGCCAGCTCACCCGGGACAGGGGGCTTGAGAGAGACCCAGTACTTC
TRBJ2-3 | . | TRBV6-5 | . | CASSYAAAATDTQYF | TGTGCCAGCAGTTACGCGGCGGCCGCCACAGATACGCAGTATTTT
TRBJ2-3 | TRBD2 | TRBV3-1/TRBV3-2 | . | CASSQMVAGGSDTQYF | TGTGCCAGCAGCCAAATGGTAGCGGGAGGGTCAGATACGCAGTATTTT
TRBJ1-1 | TRBD1 | TRBV7-9 | . | CASSPRDSGNTEAFF | TGTGCCAGCAGCCCACGGGACAGTGGGAACACTGAAGCTTTCTTT
TRBJ2-7 | TRBD2 | TRBV11-3 | . | CASSSLSGLGPYEQYF | TGTGCCAGCAGCTCACTTTCGGGACTAGGGCCCTACGAGCAGTACTTC
TRBJ2-7 | TRBD2 | TRBV7-9 | . | CASSNSGREYEQYF | TGTGCCAGCAGCAATAGCGGGAGAGAGTACGAGCAGTACTTC
TRBJ2-7 | TRBD1 | TRBV7-6 | . | CASSLEGQGAYEQYF | TGTGCCAGCAGCTTAGAAGGTCAGGGGGCCTACGAGCAGTACTTC
TRBJ1-1 | TRBD1 | TRBV7-2 | . | CASSSDRGRSEAFF | TGTGCCAGCAGTTCCGACAGGGGAAGGTCTGAAGCTTTCTTT